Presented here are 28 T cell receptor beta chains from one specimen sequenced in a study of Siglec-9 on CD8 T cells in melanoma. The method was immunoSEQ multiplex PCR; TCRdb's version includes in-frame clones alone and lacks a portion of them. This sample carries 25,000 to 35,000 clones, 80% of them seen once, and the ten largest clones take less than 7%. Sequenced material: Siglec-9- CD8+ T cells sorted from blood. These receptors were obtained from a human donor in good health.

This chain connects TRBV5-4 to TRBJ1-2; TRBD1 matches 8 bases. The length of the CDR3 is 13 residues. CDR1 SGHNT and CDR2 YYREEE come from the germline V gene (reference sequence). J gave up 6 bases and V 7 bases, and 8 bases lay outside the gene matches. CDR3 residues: CASGAGGKDGYTF. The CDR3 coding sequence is TGTGCCAGCGGAGCAGGGGGCAAGGATGGCTACACCTTC.

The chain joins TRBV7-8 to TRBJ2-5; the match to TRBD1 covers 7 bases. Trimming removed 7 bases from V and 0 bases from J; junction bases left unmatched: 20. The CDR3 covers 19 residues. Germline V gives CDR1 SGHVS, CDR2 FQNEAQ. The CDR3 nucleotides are TGTGCCAGCACCGATACGGCAGGGGGATACCGTAGGTACCAAGAGACCCAGTACTTC. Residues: CASTDTAGGYRRYQETQYF.

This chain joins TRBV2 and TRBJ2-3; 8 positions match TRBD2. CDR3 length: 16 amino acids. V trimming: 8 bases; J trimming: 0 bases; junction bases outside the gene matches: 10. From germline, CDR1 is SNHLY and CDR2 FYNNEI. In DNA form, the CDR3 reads TGTGCCAGCTTTTCTTACGGGGGGGCTAGCACAGATACGCAGTATTTT. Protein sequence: CASFSYGGASTDTQYF.

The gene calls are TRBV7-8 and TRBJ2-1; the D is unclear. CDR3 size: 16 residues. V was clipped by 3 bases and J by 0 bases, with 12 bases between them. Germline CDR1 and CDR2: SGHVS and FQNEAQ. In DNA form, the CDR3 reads TGTGCCAGCAGCTTGGTCTCCGGGTTCTCCTACAATGAGCAGTTCTTC. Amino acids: CASSLVSGFSYNEQFF.

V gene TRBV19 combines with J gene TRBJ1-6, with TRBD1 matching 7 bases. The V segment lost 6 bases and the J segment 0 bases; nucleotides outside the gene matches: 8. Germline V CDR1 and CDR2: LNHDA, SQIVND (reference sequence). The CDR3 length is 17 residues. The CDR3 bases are TGTGCCAGTAGGTTCCGGGACAGAAGCTCCTATAATTCACCCCTCCACTTT. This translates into CASRFRDRSSYNSPLHF.

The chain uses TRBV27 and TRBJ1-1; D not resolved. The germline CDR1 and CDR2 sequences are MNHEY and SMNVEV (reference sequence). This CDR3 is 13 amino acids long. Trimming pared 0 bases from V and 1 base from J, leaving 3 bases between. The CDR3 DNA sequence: TGTGCCAGCAGTTTATCGGCGAACACTGAAGCTTTCTTT. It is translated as CASSLSANTEAFF.

CDR3 coding DNA: TGCGCCAGCAGCCAAGACGCACAGGTTGGTTCACCCCTCCACTTT. Translation gives CASSQDAQVGSPLHF. The chain carries TRBV4-1 and TRBJ1-6; D may be TRBD1 (5 bases). The CDR3 extends over 15 amino acids. Germline CDR1 is MGHRA and CDR2 is YSYEKL. V lost 0 bases and J 9 bases, leaving 12 bases between the germline ends.

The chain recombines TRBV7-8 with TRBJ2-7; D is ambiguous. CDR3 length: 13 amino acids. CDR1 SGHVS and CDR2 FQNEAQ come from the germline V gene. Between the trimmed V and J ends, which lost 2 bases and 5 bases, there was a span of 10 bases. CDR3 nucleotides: TGTGCCAGCAGCTTATATCTAGACCACGAGCAGTACTTC. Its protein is CASSLYLDHEQYF.

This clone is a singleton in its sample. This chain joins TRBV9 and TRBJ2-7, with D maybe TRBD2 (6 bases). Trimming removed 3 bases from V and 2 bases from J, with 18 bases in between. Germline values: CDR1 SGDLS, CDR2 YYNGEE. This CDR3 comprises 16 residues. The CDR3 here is CASSAGESEGTYEQYF. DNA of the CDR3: TGTGCCAGCAGCGCGGGAGAATCTGAAGGGACCTACGAGCAGTACTTC.

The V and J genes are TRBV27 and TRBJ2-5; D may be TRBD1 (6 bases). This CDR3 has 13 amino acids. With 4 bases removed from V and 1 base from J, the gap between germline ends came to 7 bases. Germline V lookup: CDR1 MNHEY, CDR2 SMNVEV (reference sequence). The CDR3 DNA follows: TGTGCCAGCAGTTCGACAGGCCAAGAGACCCAGTACTTC. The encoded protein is CASSSTGQETQYF.

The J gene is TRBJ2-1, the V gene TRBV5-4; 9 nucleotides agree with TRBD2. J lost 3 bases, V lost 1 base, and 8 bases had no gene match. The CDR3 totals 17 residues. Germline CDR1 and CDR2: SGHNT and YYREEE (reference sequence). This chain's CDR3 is CASSLYSGRGFYNEQFF. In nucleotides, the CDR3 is TGTGCCAGCAGCTTGTATAGCGGGAGAGGTTTCTACAATGAGCAGTTCTTC.

CDR3 nucleotides: TGCGCCAGCAGGATGGATATCAGGAGCGGGCGGACTGAAGCTTTCTTT. Translating gives CASRMDIRSGRTEAFF. This chain uses TRBV5-1 with TRBJ1-1; no clear D. The CDR3 runs 16 residues. V lost 5 bases to trimming and J lost 5 bases, with 22 bases between them. Germline values: CDR1 SGHRS, CDR2 YFSETQ.

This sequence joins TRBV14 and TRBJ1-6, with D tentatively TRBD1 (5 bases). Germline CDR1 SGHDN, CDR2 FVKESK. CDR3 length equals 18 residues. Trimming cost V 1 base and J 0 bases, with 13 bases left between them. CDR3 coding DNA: TGTGCCAGCAGCCAAGGTTTCAGGGTACACTCCTATAATTCACCCCTCCACTTT. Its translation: CASSQGFRVHSYNSPLHF.

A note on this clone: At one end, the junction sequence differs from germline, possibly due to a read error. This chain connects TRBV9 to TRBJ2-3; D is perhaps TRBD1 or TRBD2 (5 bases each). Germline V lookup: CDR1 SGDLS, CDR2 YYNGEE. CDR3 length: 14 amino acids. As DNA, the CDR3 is TGTGCCAGCGGCGTCGGGGCCGGCACAGATACGCAGTATTTT. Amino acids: CASGVGAGTDTQYF. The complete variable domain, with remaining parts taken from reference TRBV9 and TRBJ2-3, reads DSGVTQTPKHLITATGQRVTLRCSPRSGDLSVYWYQQSLDQGLQFLIQYYNGEERAKGNILERFSAQQFPDLHSELNLSSLELGDSALYFCASGVGAGTDTQYFGPGTRLTVL.

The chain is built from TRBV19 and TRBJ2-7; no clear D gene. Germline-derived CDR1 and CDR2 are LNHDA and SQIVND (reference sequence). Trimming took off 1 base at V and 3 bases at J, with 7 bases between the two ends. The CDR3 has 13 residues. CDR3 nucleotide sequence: TGTGCCAGTAGTATAGGCTGGGGCTACGAGCAGTACGTC. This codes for CASSIGWGYEQYV.

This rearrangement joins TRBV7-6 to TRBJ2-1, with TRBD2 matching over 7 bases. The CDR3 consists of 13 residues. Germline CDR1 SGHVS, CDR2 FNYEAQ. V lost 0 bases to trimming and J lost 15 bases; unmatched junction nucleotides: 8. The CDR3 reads CASSLAGGREMFF. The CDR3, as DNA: TGTGCCAGCAGCTTAGCGGGAGGGCGAGAGATGTTCTTC.

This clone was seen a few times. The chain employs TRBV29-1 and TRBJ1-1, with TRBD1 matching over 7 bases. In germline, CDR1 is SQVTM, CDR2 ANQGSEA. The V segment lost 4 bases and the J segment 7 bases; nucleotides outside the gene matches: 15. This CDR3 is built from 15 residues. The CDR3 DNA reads TGCAGCGTTGTAGGCTCGGGAACAGGGGTCAGTGAAGCTTTCTTT. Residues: CSVVGSGTGVSEAFF.

The CDR3 spells CASSSDSFPGGEQFF. In DNA, the CDR3 is TGTGCCAGCAGCAGCGACAGCTTCCCTGGGGGCGAGCAGTTCTTC. The chain employs TRBV7-9 and TRBJ2-1, with D possibly matching TRBD1 (6 bases). The CDR3 consists of 15 residues. CDR1 SEHNR and CDR2 FQNEAQ come from the germline V gene (reference sequence). Trimming took off 5 bases at V and 10 bases at J, with 21 bases between the two ends.

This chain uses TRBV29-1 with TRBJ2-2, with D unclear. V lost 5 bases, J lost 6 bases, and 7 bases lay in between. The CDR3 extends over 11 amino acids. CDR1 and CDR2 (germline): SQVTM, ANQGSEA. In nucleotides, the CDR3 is TGCAGCGTTTTGACGTCCGGGGAGCTGTTTTTT. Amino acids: CSVLTSGELFF.

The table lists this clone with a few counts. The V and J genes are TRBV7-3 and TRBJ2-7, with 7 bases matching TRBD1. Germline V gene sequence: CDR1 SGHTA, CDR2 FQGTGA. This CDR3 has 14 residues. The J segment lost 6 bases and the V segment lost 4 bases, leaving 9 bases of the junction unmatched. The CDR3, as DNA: TGTGCCAGCAGCTCAACAGGGGCGCCTTTCGAGCAGTACTTC. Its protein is CASSSTGAPFEQYF.

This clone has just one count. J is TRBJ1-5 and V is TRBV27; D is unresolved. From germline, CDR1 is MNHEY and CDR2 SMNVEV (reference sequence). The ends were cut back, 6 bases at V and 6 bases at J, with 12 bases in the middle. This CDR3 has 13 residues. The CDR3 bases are TGTGCCAGCAGCCCAAACCGGGTTCAGCCCCAGCATTTT. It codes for CASSPNRVQPQHF.

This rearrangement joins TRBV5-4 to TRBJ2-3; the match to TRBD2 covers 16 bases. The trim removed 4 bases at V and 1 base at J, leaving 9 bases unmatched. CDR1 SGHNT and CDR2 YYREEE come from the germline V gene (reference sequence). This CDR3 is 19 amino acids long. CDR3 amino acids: CASSLPGTSGRAGTDTQYF. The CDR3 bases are TGTGCCAGCAGCCTACCCGGGACTAGCGGGAGGGCGGGCACAGATACGCAGTATTTT. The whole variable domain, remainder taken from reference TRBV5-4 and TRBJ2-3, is ETGVTQSPTHLIKTRGQQVTLRCSSQSGHNTVSWYQQALGQGPQFIFQYYREEENGRGNFPPRFSGLQFPNYSSELNVNALELDDSALYLCASSLPGTSGRAGTDTQYFGPGTRLTVL.

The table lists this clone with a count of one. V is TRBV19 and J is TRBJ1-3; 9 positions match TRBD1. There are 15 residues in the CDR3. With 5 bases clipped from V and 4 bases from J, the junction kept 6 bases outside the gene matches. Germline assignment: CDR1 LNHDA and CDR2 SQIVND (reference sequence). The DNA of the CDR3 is TGTGCCAGTAGTCCCGGGACAGGGTGGGGAAACACCATATATTTT. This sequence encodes CASSPGTGWGNTIYF.

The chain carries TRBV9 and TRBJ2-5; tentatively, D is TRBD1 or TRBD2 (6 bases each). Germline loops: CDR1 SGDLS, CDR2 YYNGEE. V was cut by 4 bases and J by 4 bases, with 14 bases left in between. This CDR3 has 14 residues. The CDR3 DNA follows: TGTGCCAGCAGCCGTGGGGGGCCGGGAGAGACCCAGTACTTC. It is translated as CASSRGGPGETQYF.

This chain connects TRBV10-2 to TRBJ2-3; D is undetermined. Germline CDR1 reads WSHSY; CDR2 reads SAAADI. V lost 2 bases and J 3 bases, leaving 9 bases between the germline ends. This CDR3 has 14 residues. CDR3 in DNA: TGCGCCAGCAGTGAGAGTAGGACGACAGATACGCAGTATTTT. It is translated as CASSESRTTDTQYF.

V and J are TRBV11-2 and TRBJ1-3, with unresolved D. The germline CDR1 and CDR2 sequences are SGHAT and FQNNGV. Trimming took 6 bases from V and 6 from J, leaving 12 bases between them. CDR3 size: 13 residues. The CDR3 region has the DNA TGTGCCAGCAGGCAATTGCGCGTAAACACCATATATTTT. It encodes CASRQLRVNTIYF.

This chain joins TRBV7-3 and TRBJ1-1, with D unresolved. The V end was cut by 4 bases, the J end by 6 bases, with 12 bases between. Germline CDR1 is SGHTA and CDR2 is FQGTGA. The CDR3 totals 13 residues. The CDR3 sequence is CASSSAGVPEAFF. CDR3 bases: TGTGCCAGCAGCTCCGCCGGAGTCCCTGAAGCTTTCTTT.

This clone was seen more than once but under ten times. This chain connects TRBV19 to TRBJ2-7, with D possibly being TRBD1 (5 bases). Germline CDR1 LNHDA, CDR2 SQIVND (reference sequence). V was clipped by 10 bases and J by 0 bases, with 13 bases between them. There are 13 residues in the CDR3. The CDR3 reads CATQTDNSYEQYF. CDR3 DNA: TGTGCCACCCAAACGGACAACTCCTACGAGCAGTACTTC.